The 14 T cell receptor beta chains presented below share a single source sample, sequenced in a study of T cell responses to AZD1222 COVID-19 vaccine. Only in-frame clones appear in the TCRdb table, and some are missing; sequencing was by immunoSEQ multiplex PCR. The sample includes nearly 90,000 clones, around 90% of them seen just once. Source: peripheral blood, taken on day 0 of AZD1222 vaccination. These receptors came from an adult in good health.

The genes are TRBV4-3 and TRBJ1-5, with 8 bases fitting TRBD1. With 2 bases clipped from V and 1 base from J, the junction kept 1 base outside the gene matches. This CDR3 is 15 amino acids long. Germline V gene data show CDR1 as LGHNA and CDR2 as YSLEER. DNA of the CDR3: TGCGCCAGCAGCCAAAACAGGGGGAGCAATCAGCCCCAGCATTTT. Translating gives CASSQNRGSNQPQHF.

In DNA, the CDR3 is TGTGCCTGGAGTTTCGAACGACAGGGTAATTCCCTCCACTTT. Translated, it gives CAWSFERQGNSLHF. The rearrangement joins TRBV30 to TRBJ1-6; 7 bases agree with TRBD1. J gave up 14 bases and V 2 bases, and 12 bases lay outside the gene matches. Per germline, CDR1 GTSNPN and CDR2 SVGIG (reference sequence). This CDR3 is 14 amino acids long. Full variable domain (missing parts from reference TRBV30 and TRBJ1-6): SQTIHQWPATLVQPVGSPLSLECTVEGTSNPNLYWYRQAAGRGLQLLFYSVGIGQISSEVPQNLSASRPQDRQFILSSKKLLLSDSGFYLCAWSFERQGNSLHFGNGTRLTVT.

The J gene is TRBJ2-6, the V gene TRBV4-3, with D unresolved. Trimming removed 1 base from V and 0 bases from J, with 7 bases in between. CDR1 is LGHNA, CDR2 YSLEER, per germline. This CDR3 region has 16 residues. CDR3 residues: CASSQVASSGANVLTF. DNA of the CDR3: TGCGCCAGCAGCCAAGTTGCGAGCTCTGGGGCCAACGTCCTGACTTTC.

The chain is built from TRBV5-5 and TRBJ2-7; D is undetermined. CDR1 and CDR2 (germline): SGHKS, YYEKEE (reference sequence). The CDR3 is 14 residues long. Trimming pared 0 bases from V and 7 bases from J, leaving 14 bases between. CDR3 DNA: TGTGCCAGCAGCTTGGGAACAGTAAGGAAGGAGCAGTACTTC. This gives the protein CASSLGTVRKEQYF.

DNA of the CDR3: TGTGCCAGCTCACCGGACGGGGACTATGGCTACACCTTC. This codes for CASSPDGDYGYTF. The V gene is TRBV18, the J gene TRBJ1-2; D ambiguous. CDR1 and CDR2 (germline): KGHSH, LQKENI. This CDR3 contains 13 residues. With 3 bases removed from V and 3 bases from J, the gap between germline ends came to 8 bases.

This clone has a handful of counts. The chain joins TRBV29-1 to TRBJ2-7, with 10 positions matching TRBD1. Trimming cost V 7 bases and J 5 bases; bases outside gene matches: 5. The CDR3 covers 12 residues. Germline loops: CDR1 SQVTM, CDR2 ANQGSEA. The DNA for the CDR3 is TGCAGCGGATCCGGGACAGGGGACGAGCAGTACTTC. It codes for CSGSGTGDEQYF.

The chain couples TRBV4-3 to TRBJ1-4; TRBD1 agrees at 10 bases. Germline CDR1 reads LGHNA; CDR2 reads YSLEER. The CDR3 covers 14 residues. Trimming removed 3 bases from V and 5 bases from J; junction bases left unmatched: 0. CDR3 bases: TGCGCCAGCAGCCAGGGACAGGGGAATGAAAAACTGTTTTTT. This translates into CASSQGQGNEKLFF.

The CDR3 region is CASSKPSVYGYTF. For the CDR3, the DNA is TGTGCCAGCAGTAAGCCGTCGGTCTATGGCTACACCTTC. The V and J genes are TRBV28 and TRBJ1-2; D unclear. Per germline, CDR1 MDHEN and CDR2 SYDVKM. The CDR3 totals 13 residues. Trimming took off 5 bases at V and 4 bases at J, with 11 bases between the two ends.

The chain links TRBV9 to TRBJ2-5, with 7 bases matching TRBD1. The CDR3 is 17 amino acids. With V trimmed by 3 bases and J by 3 bases, 14 bases remained unmatched. Germline V CDR1 and CDR2: SGDLS, YYNGEE. CDR3 sequence (DNA): TGTGCCAGCAGCGAAACCCTCCCTAGAGGGGGCGAAGAGACCCAGTACTTC. This translates into CASSETLPRGGEETQYF.

This clone was detected only once. The chain is built from TRBV28 and TRBJ2-7, with TRBD2 identical over 9 bases. The CDR3 totals 14 residues. V was clipped by 6 bases and J by 5 bases; unmatched bases: 8. The V gene's germline CDR1 is MDHEN and CDR2 SYDVKM. In DNA, the CDR3 is TGTGCCAGCAGCACCGGGACTAGCTACGACGAGCAGTACTTC. Protein: CASSTGTSYDEQYF.

The chain combines TRBV4-2 with TRBJ1-5; a weak D match, TRBD1 (6 bases). The CDR3 is 18 residues long. Per germline, CDR1 LGHNA and CDR2 YNFKEQ. V lost 3 bases and J 2 bases, leaving 20 bases between the germline ends. The CDR3 nucleotides read TGTGCCAGCAGCCACACAGGGAAACCTTCGATTGGCAATCAGCCCCAGCATTTT. Translation gives CASSHTGKPSIGNQPQHF.

The chain links TRBV28 to TRBJ2-1; 10 nucleotides align to TRBD2. J was trimmed by 8 bases and V by 6 bases; bases with no gene match: 7. CDR1 and CDR2 from the germline V gene are MDHEN and SYDVKM. The CDR3 is 14 amino acids. Here the CDR3 DNA reads TGTGCCAGCAGAATAGCGGGAGGTGGCGATGAGCAGTTCTTC. It yields the protein CASRIAGGGDEQFF.

J is TRBJ2-4 and V is TRBV7-3; D is ambiguous. The CDR3 length is 16 residues. The germline V and J ends were trimmed by 1 base and 0 bases, with 10 bases remaining between them. Germline V lookup: CDR1 SGHTA, CDR2 FQGTGA. CDR3 coding DNA: TGTGCCAGCAGCTTAAGACCGACACTAGCCAAAAACATTCAGTACTTC. It codes for CASSLRPTLAKNIQYF.

This clone has more than one count but fewer than ten. V gene TRBV29-1 combines with J gene TRBJ2-1; TRBD2 aligns across 13 bases. The CDR3 loop spans 13 amino acids. The V segment lost 7 bases and the J segment 7 bases; nucleotides outside the gene matches: 4. Germline CDR1 and CDR2: SQVTM and ANQGSEA. The CDR3 region is CSAGLAGANEQFF. CDR3 nucleotides: TGCAGCGCCGGACTAGCGGGAGCAAATGAGCAGTTCTTC.